This TCR beta chain was recorded in a study of OX40 agonist ivuxolimab in advanced cancers. The method was immunoSEQ multiplex PCR; TCRdb's version includes in-frame clones alone and lacks a portion of them. The repertoire includes 66,000 or so clones, roughly 87% of them detected once, and around 2.2% sits in the top ten. This CDR3 has 14 residues. This sample comprised CD4+ or CD8+ T cells sorted from blood, obtained in a trial of the OX40 agonist ivuxolimab. This TCR came from an adult with an advanced solid tumor such as melanoma, head and neck, liver or kidney cancer. This sequence joins TRBV21-1 and TRBJ1-6. TRBV21-1 is labeled a pseudogene. CDR3 amino acids: CASRCEVAGSPLHF. Written as DNA, the CDR3 is TGTGCCAGCCGCTGTGAGGTCGCGGGGTCACCCCTCCACTTT.